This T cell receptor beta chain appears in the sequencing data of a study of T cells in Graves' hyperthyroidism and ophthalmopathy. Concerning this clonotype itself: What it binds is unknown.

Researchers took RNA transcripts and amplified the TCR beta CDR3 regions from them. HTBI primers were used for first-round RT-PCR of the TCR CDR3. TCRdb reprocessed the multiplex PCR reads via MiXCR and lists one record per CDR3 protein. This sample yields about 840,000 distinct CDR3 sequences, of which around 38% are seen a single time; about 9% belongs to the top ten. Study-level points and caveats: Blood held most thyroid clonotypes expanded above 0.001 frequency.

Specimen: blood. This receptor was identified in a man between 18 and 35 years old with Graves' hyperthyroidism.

CDR3 loop: CAISPGTGGSEQYF. The CDR3 DNA follows: TGTGCCATCAGTCCCGGGACAGGGGGCTCCGAGCAGTACTTC. The chain couples TRBV10-3 to TRBJ2-7; 12 nucleotides align to TRBD1. This CDR3 is built from 14 residues. Per the germline V gene, CDR1 is ENHRY and CDR2 is SYGVKD. Losses at the gene ends were 5 bases for V and 6 bases for J; bases not matched to a gene: 5.